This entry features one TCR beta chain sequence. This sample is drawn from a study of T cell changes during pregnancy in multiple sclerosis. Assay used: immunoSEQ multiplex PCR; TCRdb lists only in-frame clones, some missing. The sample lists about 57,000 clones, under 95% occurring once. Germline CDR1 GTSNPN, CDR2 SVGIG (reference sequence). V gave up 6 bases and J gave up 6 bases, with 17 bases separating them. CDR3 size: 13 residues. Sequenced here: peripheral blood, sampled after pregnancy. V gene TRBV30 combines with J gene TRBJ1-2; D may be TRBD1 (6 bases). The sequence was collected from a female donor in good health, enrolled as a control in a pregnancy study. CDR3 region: CACYRERRNGYTF. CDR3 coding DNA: TGTGCCTGCTACAGGGAACGAAGAAATGGCTACACCTTC.